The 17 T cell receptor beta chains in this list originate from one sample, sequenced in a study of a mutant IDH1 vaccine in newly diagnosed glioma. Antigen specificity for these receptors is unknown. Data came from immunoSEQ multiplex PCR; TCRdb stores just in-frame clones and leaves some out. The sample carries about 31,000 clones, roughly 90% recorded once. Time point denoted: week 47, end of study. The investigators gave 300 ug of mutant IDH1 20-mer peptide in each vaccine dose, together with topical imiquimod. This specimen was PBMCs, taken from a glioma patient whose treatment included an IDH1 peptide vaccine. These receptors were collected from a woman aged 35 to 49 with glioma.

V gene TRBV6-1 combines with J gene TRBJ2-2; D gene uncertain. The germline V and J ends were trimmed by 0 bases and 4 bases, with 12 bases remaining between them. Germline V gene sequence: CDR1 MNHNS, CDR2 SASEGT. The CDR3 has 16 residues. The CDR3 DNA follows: TGTGCCAGCAGTGAAGCTTTGTGGCAGACCACCGGGGAGCTGTTTTTT. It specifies CASSEALWQTTGELFF.

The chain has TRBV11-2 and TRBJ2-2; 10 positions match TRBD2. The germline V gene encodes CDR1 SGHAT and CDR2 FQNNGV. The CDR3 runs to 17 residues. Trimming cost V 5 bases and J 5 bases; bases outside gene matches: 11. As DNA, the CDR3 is TGTGCCAGCAGCCCCGGGACGGTAGCGGGGGGTACCGGGGAGCTGTTTTTT. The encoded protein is CASSPGTVAGGTGELFF.

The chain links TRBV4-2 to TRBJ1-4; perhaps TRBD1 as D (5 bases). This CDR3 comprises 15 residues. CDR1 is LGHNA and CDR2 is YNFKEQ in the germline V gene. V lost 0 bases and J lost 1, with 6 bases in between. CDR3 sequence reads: CASSQEGGTNEKLFF. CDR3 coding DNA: TGTGCCAGCAGCCAAGAGGGGGGAACTAATGAAAAACTGTTTTTT.

In DNA form, the CDR3 reads TGTGCCAGCAGTTTAGTTCGCGGGAATCAGCCCCAGCATTTT. Translation: CASSLVRGNQPQHF. The chain has TRBV28 and TRBJ1-5; D not certain. Trimming took off 2 bases at V and 4 bases at J, with 9 bases between the two ends. This CDR3 is built from 14 residues. CDR1 is MDHEN and CDR2 is SYDVKM in the germline V gene. Complete variable domain (other parts from reference TRBV28 and TRBJ1-5): DVKVTQSSRYLVKRTGEKVFLECVQDMDHENMFWYRQDPGLGLRLIYFSYDVKMKEKGDIPEGYSVSREKKERFSLILESASTNQTSMYLCASSLVRGNQPQHFGDGTRLSIL.

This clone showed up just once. CDR3 bases: TGTGCCAGCGGACGCACAGGGAACTATGGCTACACCTTC. Translating it yields CASGRTGNYGYTF. This sequence joins TRBV6-5 and TRBJ1-2; a possible D gene is TRBD1 (6 bases). The germline V gene has CDR1 MNHEY and CDR2 SVGAGI. The CDR3 consists of 13 residues. V gave up 8 bases and J gave up 2 bases, with 12 bases separating them.

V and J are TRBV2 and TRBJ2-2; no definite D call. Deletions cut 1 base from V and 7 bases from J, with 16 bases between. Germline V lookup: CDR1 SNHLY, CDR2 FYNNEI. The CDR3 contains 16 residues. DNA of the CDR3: TGTGCCAGCAGTGAAGAGAGCAGTCGGGTTATCGGGGAGCTGTTTTTT. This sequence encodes CASSEESSRVIGELFF.

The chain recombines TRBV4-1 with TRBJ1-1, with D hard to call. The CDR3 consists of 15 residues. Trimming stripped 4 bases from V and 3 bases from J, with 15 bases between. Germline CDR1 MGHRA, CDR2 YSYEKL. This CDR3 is CASSPEALRDTEAFF. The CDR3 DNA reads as TGCGCCAGCAGCCCCGAGGCCCTGAGGGACACTGAAGCTTTCTTT.

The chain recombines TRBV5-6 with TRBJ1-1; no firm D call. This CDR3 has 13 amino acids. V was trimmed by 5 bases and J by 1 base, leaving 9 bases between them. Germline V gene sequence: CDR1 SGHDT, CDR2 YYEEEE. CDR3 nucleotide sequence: TGTGCCAGCAGGTCCTACTGGAACACTGAAGCTTTCTTT. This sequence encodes CASRSYWNTEAFF.

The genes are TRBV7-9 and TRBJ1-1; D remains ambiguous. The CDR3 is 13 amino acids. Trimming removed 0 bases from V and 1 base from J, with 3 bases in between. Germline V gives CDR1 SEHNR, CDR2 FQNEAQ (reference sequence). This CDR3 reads CASSLAENTEAFF. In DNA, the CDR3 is TGTGCCAGCAGCTTAGCGGAGAACACTGAAGCTTTCTTT.

The CDR3 DNA sequence: TGTGCCATCAGCGAAACAGGGCCTAGTGGCTATGGCTACACCTTC. As protein: CAISETGPSGYGYTF. The chain is built from TRBV10-3 and TRBJ1-2; D perhaps matches TRBD1 (6 bases). CDR1 and CDR2 (germline): ENHRY, SYGVKD. The CDR3 spans 15 residues. V lost 6 bases to trimming and J lost 4 bases, with 18 bases between them.

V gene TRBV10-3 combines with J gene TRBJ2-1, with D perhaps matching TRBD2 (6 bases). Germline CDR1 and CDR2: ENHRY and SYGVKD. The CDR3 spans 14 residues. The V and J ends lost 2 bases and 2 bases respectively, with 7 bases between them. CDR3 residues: CAISEAGTYNEQFF. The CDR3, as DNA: TGTGCCATCAGTGAGGCGGGAACCTACAATGAGCAGTTCTTC.

CDR3 in DNA: TGTGCCATCAGTGAGCCGGTGGCTACCGGGGAGCTGTTTTTT. Translation: CAISEPVATGELFF. This chain uses TRBV10-3 with TRBJ2-2; the D is unclear. This CDR3 comprises 14 residues. The germline V gene has CDR1 ENHRY and CDR2 SYGVKD. V lost 2 bases, J lost 5 bases, and 9 bases lay in between.

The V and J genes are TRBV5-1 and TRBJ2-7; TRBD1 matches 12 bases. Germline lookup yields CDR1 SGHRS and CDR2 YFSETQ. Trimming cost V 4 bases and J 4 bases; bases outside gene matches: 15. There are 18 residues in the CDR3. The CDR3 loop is CASSLRTGQGAWVYEQYF. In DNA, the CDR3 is TGCGCCAGCAGCCTCCGTACGGGACAGGGGGCTTGGGTTTACGAGCAGTACTTC.

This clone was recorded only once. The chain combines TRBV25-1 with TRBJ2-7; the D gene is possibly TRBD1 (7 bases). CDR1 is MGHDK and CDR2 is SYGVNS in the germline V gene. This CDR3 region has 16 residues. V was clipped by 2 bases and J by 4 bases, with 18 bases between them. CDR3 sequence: CASSETRGTDLYEQYF. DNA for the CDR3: TGTGCCAGCAGTGAAACCCGGGGGACAGACTTATACGAGCAGTACTTC.

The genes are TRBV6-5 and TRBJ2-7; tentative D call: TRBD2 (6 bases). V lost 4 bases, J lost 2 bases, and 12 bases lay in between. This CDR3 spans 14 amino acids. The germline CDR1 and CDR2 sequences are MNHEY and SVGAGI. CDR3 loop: CASSLPGLTYEQYF. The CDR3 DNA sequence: TGTGCCAGCAGTTTACCGGGACTTACCTACGAGCAGTACTTC.

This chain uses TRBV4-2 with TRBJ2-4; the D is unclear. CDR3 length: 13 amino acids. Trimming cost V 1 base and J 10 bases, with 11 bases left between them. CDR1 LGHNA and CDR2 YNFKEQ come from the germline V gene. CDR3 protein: CASSQGSLRIQYF. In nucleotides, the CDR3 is TGTGCCAGCAGCCAAGGGTCCCTGAGGATTCAGTACTTC.

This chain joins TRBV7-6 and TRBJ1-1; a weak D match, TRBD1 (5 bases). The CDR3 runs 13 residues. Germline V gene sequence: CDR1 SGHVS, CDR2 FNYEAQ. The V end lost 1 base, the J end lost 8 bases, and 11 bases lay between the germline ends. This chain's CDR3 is CASSLEWGVEAFF. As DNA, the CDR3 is TGTGCCAGCAGCTTAGAGTGGGGGGTCGAAGCTTTCTTT.